This TCR beta chain was sequenced during a study of OX40 agonist ivuxolimab in advanced cancers. The repertoire was sequenced with immunoSEQ multiplex PCR; TCRdb's copy has only in-frame clones and lacks some. The table shows about 43,000 clones, with approximately 83% occurring only once. As concerns this clone: The antigen is not known.

Study-wide points: CD4+ T cells averaged fewer expanded clones than CD8+ T cells.

Trimming stripped 8 bases from V and 4 bases from J, with 16 bases between. This CDR3 region has 13 residues. Germline CDR1 GTSNPN, CDR2 SVGIG (reference sequence). The specimen was CD4+ or CD8+ T cells sorted from blood, collected in a trial of the OX40 agonist ivuxolimab. The clonotype comes from an adult with an advanced solid tumor such as melanoma, head and neck, liver or kidney cancer. J is TRBJ2-3 and V is TRBV30, with D possibly matching TRBD1 (6 bases). The CDR3 sequence is CAQDRRRADTQYF. CDR3 in DNA: TGTGCCCAAGACAGGCGCCGGGCAGATACGCAGTATTTT.